This T cell receptor beta chain was documented in a study of patients and donors after allogeneic stem cell transplantation. Each CDR3 protein gets one entry after TCRdb re-called the RT-PCR reads with MiXCR. The profile shows roughly 230,000 distinct CDR3 sequences, over 12% of them singletons. CDR1 DFQATT and CDR2 SNEGSKA come from the germline V gene (reference sequence). Losses at the gene ends were 2 bases for V and 5 bases for J; bases not matched to a gene: 2. CDR3 length: 14 amino acids. The chain is built from TRBV20-1 and TRBJ2-5; the match to TRBD2 covers 13 bases. The source is a human donor who was either an allogeneic HSCT recipient or a stem cell or donor lymphocyte infusion donor (not recorded which). It is not recorded whose cells these are; they may come from a transplant donor. What was sequenced was blood, either unsorted or a sorted T cell fraction (not recorded which). The CDR3 sequence: CSARRLAGGETQYF. The DNA for the CDR3 is TGCAGTGCTAGAAGACTAGCGGGAGGCGAGACCCAGTACTTC.